One sample yielded the 14 T cell receptor beta chains listed below, sequenced in a study of identical twins. One entry per CDR3 protein results from TCRdb running MiXCR on the 5' RACE reads. Among about 690,000 distinct CDR3 sequences, approximately 6.1% were seen once, and the ten largest hold around 1.7%. The sample comprised naive T cells sorted from blood. Receptors were obtained from a man between 18 and 35 years old in good health.

In this sample, this clonotype turned up many times. CDR3 bases: TGTGCCAGCAGTGAATTCCTAGCTAGCAATCAGCCCCAGCATTTT. It yields the protein CASSEFLASNQPQHF. The chain joins TRBV6-1 to TRBJ1-5; D remains unclear. The V and J ends lost 2 bases and 0 bases respectively, with 8 bases between them. This CDR3 spans 15 amino acids. Looked up from germline, CDR1 is MNHNS and CDR2 is SASEGT.

A few counts support this clonotype. The chain combines TRBV2 with TRBJ1-1; D might be TRBD1 (5 bases). Trimming cost V 7 bases and J 1 base, with 16 bases left between them. CDR1 and CDR2 from the germline V gene are SNHLY and FYNNEI. The CDR3 sequence is 15 residues long. Here the CDR3 reads CASTPQSQGNTEAFF. CDR3 DNA sequence: TGTGCCAGCACTCCACAAAGCCAGGGGAACACTGAAGCTTTCTTT.

This clonotype occurred a few times. This chain links TRBV6-5 with TRBJ1-2; unclear D gene. CDR1 is MNHEY, CDR2 SVGAGI, per germline. The V end lost 7 bases, the J end lost 6 bases, and 27 bases lay between the germline ends. The CDR3 length is 17 residues. In nucleotides, the CDR3 is TGTGCCAGCACGTACTCTGCTGGTGGTTCGTGGCTAAATGGCTACACCTTC. Amino acids: CASTYSAGGSWLNGYTF.

This clonotype was seen a few times. V is TRBV12-3 or TRBV12-4 and J is TRBJ2-1; D possibly matches TRBD1 or TRBD2 (5 bases each). Trimming took 7 bases from V and 9 from J, leaving 28 bases between them. CDR3 size: 17 residues. CDR3: CASNPSATSQGGGEQFF. CDR3 nucleotide sequence: TGTGCCAGCAATCCGTCTGCTACCTCGCAGGGTGGAGGTGAGCAGTTCTTC.

This clonotype has a count of ten or more. The V call is TRBV7-2, the J call TRBJ1-1, with D perhaps matching TRBD1 (5 bases). The CDR3 loop spans 16 amino acids. Germline V CDR1 and CDR2: SGHTA, FQGNSA. V lost 1 base to trimming and J lost 1 base, with 13 bases between them. This CDR3 reads CASSLVQGERNTEAFF. In DNA, the CDR3 is TGTGCCAGCAGCTTAGTTCAGGGAGAGAGGAACACTGAAGCTTTCTTT.

Ten or more counts support this clonotype. J is TRBJ2-3 and V is TRBV20-1; D ambiguous. Germline V gene sequence: CDR1 DFQATT, CDR2 SNEGSKA (reference sequence). Trimming left V 4 bases short and J 2 bases short, with 7 bases between. This CDR3 has 12 amino acids. CDR3 sequence (DNA): TGCAGTGCTACCGTATTCACAGATACGCAGTATTTT. Translated, it gives CSATVFTDTQYF.

This clonotype showed up many times. This chain joins TRBV5-1 and TRBJ2-3; D is perhaps TRBD2 (6 bases). Trimming cost V 5 bases and J 2 bases, with 18 bases left between them. The germline V gene encodes CDR1 SGHRS and CDR2 YFSETQ. The CDR3 has 16 amino acids. The CDR3 DNA reads as TGCGCCAGCAGTTCTTCTCCGGGACTCACCACAGATACGCAGTATTTT. Protein: CASSSSPGLTTDTQYF.

Only one count was recorded for this clonotype. Because the CDR3 is missing its conserved closing phenylalanine or tryptophan, this is likely a read error. The CDR3 spells CASSRRQGGNEQFS. The DNA for the CDR3 is TGTGCCAGCAGTAGACGACAGGGGGGAAATGAGCAGTTCTCC. J is TRBJ2-1 and V is TRBV2, with 9 nucleotides matching TRBD1. This CDR3 has 14 residues. J lost 7 bases, V lost 5 bases, and 6 bases had no gene match. The germline V gene encodes CDR1 SNHLY and CDR2 FYNNEI.

The DNA of the CDR3 is TGTGCCAGCAGCCTAAGGGACAATATGAACACTGAAGCTTTCTTT. Translated: CASSLRDNMNTEAFF. The chain combines TRBV3-1 with TRBJ1-1, with a possible D match to TRBD1 (6 bases). Trimming left V 4 bases short and J 0 bases short, with 12 bases between. The V gene's germline CDR1 is LGHDT and CDR2 YNNKEL (reference sequence). The length of the CDR3 is 15 residues.

This clonotype has ten or more counts. The gene calls are TRBV9 and TRBJ2-2; D is possibly TRBD1 (6 bases). There are 14 residues in the CDR3. Germline V CDR1 and CDR2: SGDLS, YYNGEE. Deletions cut 3 bases from V and 6 bases from J, with 12 bases between. DNA of the CDR3: TGTGCCAGCAGCGGAACAGGGAAGTCCGGGGAGCTGTTTTTT. Amino acid sequence: CASSGTGKSGELFF.

This clonotype appeared many times. V usage is TRBV24-1 and J usage is TRBJ2-1, with 12 bases aligning to TRBD2. V was pared by 0 bases and J by 7 bases, with 3 bases of the junction left unmatched. Germline V gives CDR1 KGHDR, CDR2 SFDVKD. This CDR3 contains 16 residues. In nucleotides, the CDR3 is TGTGCCACCAGTGATTTGGGACTAGCGGGAATAAATGAGCAGTTCTTC. Translated, it gives CATSDLGLAGINEQFF.

This clonotype was recorded many times. This chain uses TRBV27 with TRBJ2-7; D is perhaps TRBD1 (6 bases). The CDR3 runs 15 residues. The germline gives CDR1 MNHEY, CDR2 SMNVEV (reference sequence). V was cut by 11 bases and J by 7 bases, with 27 bases left in between. The CDR3, as DNA: TGTGCCGGACAGCTTATTTTTTGGGCTGCATGGGAGCAGTACTTC. Translation gives CAGQLIFWAAWEQYF.

The CDR3 loop reads CASSLVDMNTEAFF. The CDR3 region has the DNA TGCGCCAGCAGCTTGGTAGACATGAACACTGAAGCTTTCTTT. V gene TRBV5-1 combines with J gene TRBJ1-1; D remains ambiguous. Germline values: CDR1 SGHRS, CDR2 YFSETQ. V lost 0 bases, J lost 0 bases, and 6 bases lay in between. The length of the CDR3 is 14 residues.

The chain employs TRBV20-1 and TRBJ2-1; 11 bases fit TRBD1. J lost 6 bases, V lost 5 bases, and 6 bases had no gene match. The CDR3 contains 14 residues. From germline, CDR1 is DFQATT and CDR2 SNEGSKA (reference sequence). As DNA, the CDR3 is TGCAGTGCTTTCGGGACAGGGGGAGGCAATGAGCAGTTCTTC. It translates to CSAFGTGGGNEQFF.